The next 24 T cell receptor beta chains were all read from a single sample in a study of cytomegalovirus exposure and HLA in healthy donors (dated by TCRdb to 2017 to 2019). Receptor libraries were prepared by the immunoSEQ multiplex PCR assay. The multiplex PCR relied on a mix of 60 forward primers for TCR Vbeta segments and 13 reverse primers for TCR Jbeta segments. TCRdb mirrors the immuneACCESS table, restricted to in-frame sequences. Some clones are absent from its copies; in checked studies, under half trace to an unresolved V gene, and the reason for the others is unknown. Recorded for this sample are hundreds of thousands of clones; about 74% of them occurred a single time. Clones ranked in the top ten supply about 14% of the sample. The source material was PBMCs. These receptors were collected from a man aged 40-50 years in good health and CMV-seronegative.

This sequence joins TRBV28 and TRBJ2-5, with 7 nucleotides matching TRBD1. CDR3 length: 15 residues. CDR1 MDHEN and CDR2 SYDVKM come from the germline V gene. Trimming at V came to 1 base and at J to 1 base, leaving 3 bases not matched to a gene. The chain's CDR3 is CASSLYRGVQETQYF. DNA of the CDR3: TGTGCCAGCAGTTTATACAGGGGCGTCCAAGAGACCCAGTACTTC.

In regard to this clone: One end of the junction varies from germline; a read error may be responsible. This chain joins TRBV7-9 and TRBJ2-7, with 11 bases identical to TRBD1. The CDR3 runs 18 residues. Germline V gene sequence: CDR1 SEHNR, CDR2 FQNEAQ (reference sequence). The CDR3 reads CSSSLAMDRGRGGYEQYF. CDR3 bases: TGTTCCAGCAGCTTAGCGATGGACAGGGGGCGAGGGGGCTACGAGCAGTACTTC.

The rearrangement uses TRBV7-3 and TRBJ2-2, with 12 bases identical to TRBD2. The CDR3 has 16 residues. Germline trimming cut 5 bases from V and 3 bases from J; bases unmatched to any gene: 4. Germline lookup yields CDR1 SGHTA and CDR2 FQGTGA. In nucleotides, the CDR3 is TGTGCCAGCAGCCCCACTAGCGGGGGGCACACCGGGGAGCTGTTTTTT. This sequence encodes CASSPTSGGHTGELFF.

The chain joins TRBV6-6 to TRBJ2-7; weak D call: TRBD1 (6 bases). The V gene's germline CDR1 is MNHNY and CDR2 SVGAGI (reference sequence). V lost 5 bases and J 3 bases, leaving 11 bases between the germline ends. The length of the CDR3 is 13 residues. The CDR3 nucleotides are TGTGCCAGCAGTGGTACAGGGTTCTACGAGCAGTACTTC. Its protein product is CASSGTGFYEQYF.

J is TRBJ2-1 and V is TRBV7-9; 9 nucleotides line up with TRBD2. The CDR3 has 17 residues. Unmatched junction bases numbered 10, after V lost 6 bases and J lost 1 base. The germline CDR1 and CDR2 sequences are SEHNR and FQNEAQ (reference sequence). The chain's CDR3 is CASRGGVAGDSYNEQFF. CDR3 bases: TGTGCCAGCAGAGGGGGGGTAGCGGGGGATTCCTACAATGAGCAGTTCTTC. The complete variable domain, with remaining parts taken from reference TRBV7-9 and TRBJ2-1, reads DTGVSQNPRHKITKRGQNVTFRCDPISEHNRLYWYRQTLGQGPEFLTYFQNEAQLEKSRLLSDRFSAERPKGSFSTLEIQRTEQGDSAMYLCASRGGVAGDSYNEQFFGPGTRLTVL.

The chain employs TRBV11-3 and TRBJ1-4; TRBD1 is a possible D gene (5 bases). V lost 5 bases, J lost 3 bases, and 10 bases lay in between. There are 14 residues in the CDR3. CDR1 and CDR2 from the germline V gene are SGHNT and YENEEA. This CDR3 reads CASSIGGANEKLFF. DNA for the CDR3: TGTGCCAGCAGCATCGGGGGAGCTAATGAAAAACTGTTTTTT.

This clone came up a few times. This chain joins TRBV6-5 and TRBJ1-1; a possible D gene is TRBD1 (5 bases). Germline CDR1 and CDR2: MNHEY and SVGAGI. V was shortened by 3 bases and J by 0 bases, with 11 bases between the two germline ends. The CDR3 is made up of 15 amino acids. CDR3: CASSYSPGMNTEAFF. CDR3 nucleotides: TGTGCCAGCAGTTATTCTCCAGGGATGAACACTGAAGCTTTCTTT.

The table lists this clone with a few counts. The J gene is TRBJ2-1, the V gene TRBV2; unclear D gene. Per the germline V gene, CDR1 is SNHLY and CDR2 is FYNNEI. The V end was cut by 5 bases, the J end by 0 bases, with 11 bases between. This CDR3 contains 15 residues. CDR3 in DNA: TGTGCCAGCAGTCGCCCGAAGAGCTCCTACAATGAGCAGTTCTTC. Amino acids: CASSRPKSSYNEQFF. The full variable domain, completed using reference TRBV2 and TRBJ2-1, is EPEVTQTPSHQVTQMGQEVILRCVPISNHLYFYWYRQILGQKVEFLVSFYNNEISEKSEIFDDQFSVERPDGSNFTLKIRSTKLEDSAMYFCASSRPKSSYNEQFFGPGTRLTVL.

The chain's CDR3 is CASSLGQGGNQPQHF. The CDR3 DNA reads TGTGCCAGCAGCTTGGGCCAGGGTGGGAATCAGCCCCAGCATTTT. The chain uses TRBV5-5 and TRBJ1-5, with a weak D call TRBD1 (5 bases). The germline gives CDR1 SGHKS, CDR2 YYEKEE (reference sequence). Trimming removed 0 bases from V and 4 bases from J, with 11 bases in between. The CDR3 runs to 15 residues.

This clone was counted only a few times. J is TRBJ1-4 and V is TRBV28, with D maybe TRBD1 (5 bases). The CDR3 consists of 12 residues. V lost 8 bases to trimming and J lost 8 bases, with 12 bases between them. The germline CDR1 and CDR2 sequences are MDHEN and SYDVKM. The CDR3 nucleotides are TGTGCCAGCGGCAGGGTTTACGAAAAACTGTTTTTT. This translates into CASGRVYEKLFF. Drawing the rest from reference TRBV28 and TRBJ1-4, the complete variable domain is DVKVTQSSRYLVKRTGEKVFLECVQDMDHENMFWYRQDPGLGLRLIYFSYDVKMKEKGDIPEGYSVSREKKERFSLILESASTNQTSMYLCASGRVYEKLFFGSGTQLSVL.

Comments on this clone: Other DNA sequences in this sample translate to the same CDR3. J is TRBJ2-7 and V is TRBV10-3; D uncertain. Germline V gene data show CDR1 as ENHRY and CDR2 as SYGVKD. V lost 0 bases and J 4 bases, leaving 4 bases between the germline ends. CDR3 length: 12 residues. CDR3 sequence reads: CAISESSYEQYF. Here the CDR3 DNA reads TGTGCCATCAGTGAGTCCTCGTACGAGCAGTACTTC.

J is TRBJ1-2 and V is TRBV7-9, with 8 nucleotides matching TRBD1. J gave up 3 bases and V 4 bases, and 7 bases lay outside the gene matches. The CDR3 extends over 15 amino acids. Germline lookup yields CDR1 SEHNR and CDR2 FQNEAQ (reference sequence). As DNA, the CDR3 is TGTGCCAGCAGCTCCCGGACAGGGTTGGACTATGGCTACACCTTC. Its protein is CASSSRTGLDYGYTF.

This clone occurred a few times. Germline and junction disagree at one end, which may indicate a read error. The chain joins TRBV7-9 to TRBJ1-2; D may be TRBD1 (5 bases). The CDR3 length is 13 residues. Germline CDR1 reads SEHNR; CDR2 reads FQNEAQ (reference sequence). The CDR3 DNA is TGTTCCAGCAGCTTAAAGGGGTTCCTCGCCTACACCTTC. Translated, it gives CSSSLKGFLAYTF.

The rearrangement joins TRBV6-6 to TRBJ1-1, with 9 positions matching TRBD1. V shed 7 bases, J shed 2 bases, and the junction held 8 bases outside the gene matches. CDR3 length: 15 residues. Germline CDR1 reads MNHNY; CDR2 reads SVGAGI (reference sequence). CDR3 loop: CASTLGTGFNTEAFF. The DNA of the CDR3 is TGTGCCAGCACCCTCGGGACAGGGTTTAACACTGAAGCTTTCTTT.

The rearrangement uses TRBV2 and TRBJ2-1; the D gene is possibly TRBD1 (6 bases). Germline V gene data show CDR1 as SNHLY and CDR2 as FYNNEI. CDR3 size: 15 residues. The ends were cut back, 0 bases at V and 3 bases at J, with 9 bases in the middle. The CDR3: CASSEADRYYNEQFF. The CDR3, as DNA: TGTGCCAGCAGTGAAGCCGACAGGTACTACAATGAGCAGTTCTTC. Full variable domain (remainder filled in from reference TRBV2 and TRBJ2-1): EPEVTQTPSHQVTQMGQEVILRCVPISNHLYFYWYRQILGQKVEFLVSFYNNEISEKSEIFDDQFSVERPDGSNFTLKIRSTKLEDSAMYFCASSEADRYYNEQFFGPGTRLTVL.

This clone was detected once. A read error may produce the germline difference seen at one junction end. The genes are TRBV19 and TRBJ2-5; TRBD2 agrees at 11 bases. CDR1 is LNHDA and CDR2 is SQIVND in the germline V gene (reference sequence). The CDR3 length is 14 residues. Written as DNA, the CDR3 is TGTGCCAGTAGCATAGCGGGAGGGCTGGAGACCCAGTACTTC. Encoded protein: CASSIAGGLETQYF.

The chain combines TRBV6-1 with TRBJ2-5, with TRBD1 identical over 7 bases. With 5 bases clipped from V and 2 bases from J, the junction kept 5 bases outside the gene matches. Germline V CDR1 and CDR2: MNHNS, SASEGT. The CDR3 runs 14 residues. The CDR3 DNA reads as TGTGCCAGCAGTCACAGGGGAACTCAAGAGACCCAGTACTTC. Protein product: CASSHRGTQETQYF.

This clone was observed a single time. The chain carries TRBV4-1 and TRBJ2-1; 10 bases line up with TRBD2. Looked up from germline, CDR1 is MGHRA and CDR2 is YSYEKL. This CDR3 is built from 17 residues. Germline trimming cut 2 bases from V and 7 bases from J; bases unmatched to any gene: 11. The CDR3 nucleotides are TGCGCCAGCAGCCAACCCTTAAGCGGGGGGGCCTTTAATGAGCAGTTCTTC. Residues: CASSQPLSGGAFNEQFF.

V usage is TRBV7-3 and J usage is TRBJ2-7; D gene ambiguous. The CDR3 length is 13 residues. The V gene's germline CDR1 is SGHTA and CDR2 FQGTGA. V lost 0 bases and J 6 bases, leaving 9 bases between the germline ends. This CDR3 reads CASSLTMETEQYF. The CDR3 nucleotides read TGTGCCAGCAGCTTAACGATGGAGACCGAGCAGTACTTC.

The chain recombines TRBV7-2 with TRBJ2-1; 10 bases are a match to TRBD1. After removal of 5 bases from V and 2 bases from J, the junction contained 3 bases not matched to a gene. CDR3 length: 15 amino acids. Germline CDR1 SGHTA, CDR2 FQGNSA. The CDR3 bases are TGTGCCAGCAGCAAGGGACAGGGGACCTACAATGAGCAGTTCTTC. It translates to CASSKGQGTYNEQFF. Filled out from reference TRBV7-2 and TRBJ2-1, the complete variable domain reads GAGVSQSPSNKVTEKGKDVELRCDPISGHTALYWYRQSLGQGLEFLIYFQGNSAPDKSGLPSDRFSAERTGGSVSTLTIQRTQQEDSAVYLCASSKGQGTYNEQFFGPGTRLTVL.

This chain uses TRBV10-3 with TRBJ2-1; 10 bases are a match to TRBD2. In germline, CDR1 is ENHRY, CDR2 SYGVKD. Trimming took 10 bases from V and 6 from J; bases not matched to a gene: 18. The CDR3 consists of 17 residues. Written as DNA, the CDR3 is TGTGCCACCTTCCGCCCGACTAGCGGGCTCAGGGTCAATGAGCAGTTCTTC. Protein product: CATFRPTSGLRVNEQFF.

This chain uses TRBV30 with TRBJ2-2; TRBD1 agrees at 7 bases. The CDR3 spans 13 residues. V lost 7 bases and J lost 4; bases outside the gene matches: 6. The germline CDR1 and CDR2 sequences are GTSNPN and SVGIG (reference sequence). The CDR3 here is CASRQGGTGELFF. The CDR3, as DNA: TGTGCCTCGCGACAGGGCGGCACCGGGGAGCTGTTTTTT.

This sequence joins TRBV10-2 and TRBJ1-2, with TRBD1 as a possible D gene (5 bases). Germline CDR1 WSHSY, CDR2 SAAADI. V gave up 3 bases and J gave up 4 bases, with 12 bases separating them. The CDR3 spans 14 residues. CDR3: CASSDTRVGYGYTF. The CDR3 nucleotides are TGCGCCAGCAGTGATACCAGGGTCGGCTATGGCTACACCTTC.

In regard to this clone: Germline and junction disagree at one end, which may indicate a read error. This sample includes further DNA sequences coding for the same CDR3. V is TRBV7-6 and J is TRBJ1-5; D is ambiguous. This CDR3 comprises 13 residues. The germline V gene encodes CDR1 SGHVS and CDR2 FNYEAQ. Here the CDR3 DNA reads TGTGCCAGCAGCCTCAGTAGCAATCAGCCCCAACATTTT. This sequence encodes CASSLSSNQPQHF.